The present T cell receptor beta chain was sequenced within a study of regulatory T cells in long-lasting Graves disease. This CDR3 is built from 13 residues. Trimming took 4 bases from V and 5 from J, leaving 14 bases between them. CDR1 and CDR2 (germline): GTSNPN, SVGIG (reference sequence). Arm-PCR of CDR3 regions with iRepertoire HTBI primers generated TCR beta libraries. MiXCR was run by TCRdb on the multiplex PCR reads, yielding one entry per CDR3 protein. Seen here are about 470,000 distinct CDR3 sequences, more than 20% observed once, and the top ten hold 7% to 10%. The time point denotes: persistent/refractory GD, antithyroid drugs over 5 years with positive TRAb. The TCR library was prepared using RNA isolated from PBMCs. This clonotype was recorded many times.

The genes are TRBV30 and TRBJ1-1, with D unresolved. This material consisted of peripheral blood mononuclear cells (PBMCs), taken when the disease was refractory, from a patient treated with antithyroid drugs. The sequence was obtained from a female donor with Graves disease. The CDR3: CAWKPIRSTEAFF. CDR3 coding DNA: TGTGCCTGGAAGCCCATTAGATCAACTGAAGCTTTCTTT.